This entry concerns a single T cell receptor beta chain. The antigen is undetermined. V lost 4 bases and J lost 1, with 14 bases in between. The CDR3 length is 15 residues. Germline values: CDR1 SGHRS, CDR2 YFSETQ. The record originates from a study of T-cell reconstitution after alpha-beta-depleted transplantation in children. For TCRbeta, the library was prepared with unique molecular identifiers. TCRdb fed the PCR reads into MiXCR, producing one record per CDR3 protein. This table has 780,000 or so distinct CDR3 sequences, approximately 15% appearing once. General observations from the study: T cells produced anew were the main source of T-cell counts and diversity one year after transplant. It was reported that alpha-beta T cells came from several hundred expanded graft clones (about two months after transplant).

V and J are TRBV5-1 and TRBJ1-1; TRBD1 is a possible D gene (6 bases). This material consisted of PBMCs, mostly from graft donor cells, taken 360 days after TCRalphabeta/CD19-depleted stem cell transplant. The clonotype was recovered from a male patient aged 5 to 17 who had a stem cell transplant for acute lymphoblastic leukemia, so the T cells may come from the graft donor. In DNA form, the CDR3 reads TGCGCCAGCAGCCCCAAACAGGACAGGAACACTGAAGCTTTCTTT. Translation gives CASSPKQDRNTEAFF.